This entry is about one TCR beta chain. Its ends do not fully match the called genes, so a read error is possible. The data derive from a study of blood T cell repertoires in COVID-19. About the study: Spain, Italy and the United States supplied samples that represented acute and convalescent COVID-19. T cells, B-cell-depleted T cells, or PBMCs provided the cDNA or gDNA that served as material.

Under the authors' procedure: By means of reference gene primer amplification, nucleated cell counts were estimated. Here immunoSEQ multiplex PCR was the method, and the copy in TCRdb shows in-frame clones only, minus some. That table is the source of V, J and clone size, and D and trimming were worked out from the DNA. The sample lists approximately 350,000 clones; about four fifths were seen once. Per the germline V gene, CDR1 is SGHTA and CDR2 is FQGNSA. CDR3 length: 18 residues. The receptor was derived from a man aged 25-45 years with active or convalescent COVID-19. The rearrangement links TRBV7-2 to TRBJ1-2; 11 bases are shared with TRBD1. Specimen: peripheral blood. CDR3 residues: CASSVASGGTGGGYGYTF. The CDR3 DNA sequence: TGTGCCAGCAGCGTAGCAAGTGGAGGGACAGGGGGTGGGTATGGCTACACCTTC.